This entry lists 18 T cell receptor beta chains sequenced from one sample in a study of T cells in Graves' hyperthyroidism and ophthalmopathy. Regions amplified from RNA transcripts were the TCR beta CDR3 regions. The HTBI primer set served for first-round RT-PCR of the TCR CDR3. MiXCR, applied by TCRdb to the multiplex PCR reads, yields one record per CDR3 protein. The sample carries fewer than 700,000 distinct CDR3 sequences, around 15% recorded once. The sample comprised blood. The receptor set was obtained from a woman aged 25 to 45 with Graves' hyperthyroidism.

This chain links TRBV6-1 with TRBJ1-4; D unclear. CDR3 length: 12 residues. Trimming stripped 8 bases from V and 3 bases from J, with 7 bases between. The V gene's germline CDR1 is MNHNS and CDR2 SASEGT. Written as DNA, the CDR3 is TGTGCCAGCCGGAAGCCTAATGAAAAACTGTTTTTT. Translation: CASRKPNEKLFF.

This clonotype was seen ten or more times. The rearrangement joins TRBV11-2 to TRBJ2-1, with a possible D match to TRBD2 (5 bases). The CDR3 spans 15 residues. CDR1 and CDR2 from the germline V gene are SGHAT and FQNNGV. With 1 base removed from V and 6 bases from J, the gap between germline ends came to 13 bases. The CDR3 reads CASSLVVGVGNEQFF. The CDR3 DNA follows: TGTGCCAGCAGCTTAGTCGTGGGAGTCGGCAATGAGCAGTTCTTC.

The rearrangement joins TRBV12-3 or TRBV12-4 to TRBJ2-1; TRBD2 is a possible D gene (5 bases). This CDR3 has 15 amino acids. V lost 4 bases and J 0 bases, leaving 10 bases between the germline ends. The CDR3 is CASSYGLSSYNEQFF. Written as DNA, the CDR3 is TGTGCCAGCAGTTACGGACTGAGCTCCTACAATGAGCAGTTCTTC.

The V and J genes are TRBV28 and TRBJ2-5; the match to TRBD2 covers 7 bases. V lost 7 bases, J lost 7 bases, and 12 bases stayed unmatched. This CDR3 is built from 14 residues. Germline V gene lookup returns CDR1 MDHEN and CDR2 SYDVKM. For the CDR3, the DNA is TGTGCCAGCACTTGGGGGAGGGGCATGGTGACCCAGTACTTC. This sequence encodes CASTWGRGMVTQYF.

This clonotype appeared many times. This chain connects TRBV20-1 to TRBJ1-5, with D possibly TRBD1 on 6 matching bases. The CDR3 is made up of 16 amino acids. CDR1 and CDR2 (germline): DFQATT, SNEGSKA (reference sequence). The V and J ends lost 0 bases and 4 bases respectively, with 16 bases between them. CDR3 loop: CSARDSIGTLNQPQHF. Here the CDR3 DNA reads TGCAGTGCTAGAGATTCGATAGGGACATTAAATCAGCCCCAGCATTTT.

This clonotype has a count of ten or more. The chain uses TRBV5-1 and TRBJ1-1; 7 bases are shared with TRBD1. With V trimmed by 0 bases and J by 0 bases, 8 bases remained unmatched. The CDR3 loop spans 17 amino acids. Per the germline V gene, CDR1 is SGHRS and CDR2 is YFSETQ. The CDR3 coding sequence is TGCGCCAGCAGCTTGGCGGGACAGCTCGGGCTGAACACTGAAGCTTTCTTT. Translating gives CASSLAGQLGLNTEAFF.

In this sample, this clonotype turned up many times. This chain uses TRBV12-3 or TRBV12-4 with TRBJ2-1; 8 nucleotides align to TRBD2. With 8 bases clipped from V and 2 bases from J, the junction kept 8 bases outside the gene matches. This CDR3 comprises 15 residues. The CDR3 sequence is CASGGGTSPYNEQFF. The DNA for the CDR3 is TGTGCCAGCGGTGGGGGGACTAGTCCCTACAATGAGCAGTTCTTC.

This clonotype has a count of ten or more. V gene TRBV28 combines with J gene TRBJ2-3; D uncertain. CDR3 length: 18 amino acids. V was pared by 1 base and J by 2 bases, with 19 bases between. CDR1 and CDR2 (germline): MDHEN, SYDVKM. This CDR3 reads CASSLSGSSPFSTDTQYF. Written as DNA, the CDR3 is TGTGCCAGCAGTTTATCAGGCTCTTCTCCCTTCTCCACAGATACGCAGTATTTT.

This clonotype showed up many times. V is TRBV2 and J is TRBJ1-1; D is undetermined. The V gene's germline CDR1 is SNHLY and CDR2 FYNNEI. Trimming took off 6 bases at V and 7 bases at J, with 12 bases between the two ends. This CDR3 region has 12 residues. CDR3 amino acids: CASSDLSSEAFF. The CDR3 nucleotides are TGTGCCAGCAGCGACCTCAGTAGTGAAGCTTTCTTT.

The table lists this clonotype with a few counts. The V call is TRBV29-1, the J call TRBJ1-2, with D perhaps matching TRBD1 (6 bases). V was shortened by 4 bases and J by 4 bases, with 10 bases between the two germline ends. Germline lookup yields CDR1 SQVTM and CDR2 ANQGSEA. This CDR3 is built from 12 residues. The CDR3 region has the DNA TGCAGCGTTGTAAACAGGGTCTATGGCTACACCTTC. It yields the protein CSVVNRVYGYTF.

Concerning this clonotype: This may come from a read error, since a much larger clone is one base off. The chain recombines TRBV18 with TRBJ1-1; tentative D call: TRBD1 (5 bases). There are 15 residues in the CDR3. Germline V gene sequence: CDR1 KGHSH, CDR2 LQKENI. CDR3 DNA: TGTGCCAGCCCACCACCCACAGGTTCGAACACTGAAGCTTTCTTT. Encoded protein: CASPPPTGSNTEAFF.

The chain has TRBV29-1 and TRBJ2-2; D tentatively fits TRBD1 or TRBD2 (5 bases each). This CDR3 is built from 17 residues. Looked up from germline, CDR1 is SQVTM and CDR2 is ANQGSEA. The V end was cut by 4 bases, the J end by 0 bases, with 18 bases between. The CDR3 DNA sequence: TGCAGCGTTGGGGCGGGCAGGGTGACCTCGAACACCGGGGAGCTGTTTTTT. Translating it yields CSVGAGRVTSNTGELFF.

The gene calls are TRBV5-6 and TRBJ2-1; TRBD2 agrees at 12 bases. Germline CDR1 SGHDT, CDR2 YYEEEE. The CDR3 is made up of 17 amino acids. With 0 bases clipped from V and 2 bases from J, the junction kept 3 bases outside the gene matches. The CDR3 here is CASSLVPSGRAYNEQFF. The CDR3 DNA follows: TGTGCCAGCAGCTTGGTACCTAGCGGGAGGGCCTACAATGAGCAGTTCTTC.

A few counts support this clonotype. The chain combines TRBV4-3 with TRBJ2-2, with D hard to call. Germline V gives CDR1 LGHNA, CDR2 YSLEER. V was clipped by 1 base and J by 6 bases, with 15 bases between them. The CDR3 contains 16 residues. CDR3 sequence reads: CASSQADLAVAGELFF. The CDR3 bases are TGCGCCAGCAGCCAAGCTGACCTTGCCGTAGCCGGGGAGCTGTTTTTT.

This clonotype was found many times. This sequence joins TRBV5-1 and TRBJ2-1; 9 bases agree with TRBD2. The CDR3 spans 16 residues. J lost 0 bases, V lost 1 base, and 2 bases had no gene match. CDR1 and CDR2 from the germline V gene are SGHRS and YFSETQ. For the CDR3, the DNA is TGCGCCAGCAGCTTGCAGCGGGAGGTCTCCTACAATGAGCAGTTCTTC. This codes for CASSLQREVSYNEQFF.

The CDR3 here is CASSFGTSPLHF. The CDR3 bases are TGTGCCAGCAGTTTTGGGACATCACCCCTCCACTTT. V gene TRBV27 combines with J gene TRBJ1-6; the D gene is possibly TRBD1 (6 bases). The CDR3 is 12 residues long. The V and J ends lost 3 bases and 10 bases respectively, with 7 bases between them. Germline V gene data show CDR1 as MNHEY and CDR2 as SMNVEV (reference sequence).

Remarks on this clonotype: One end of the junction does not line up with germline, which may come from a read error. The chain employs TRBV20-1 and TRBJ2-1; 8 nucleotides line up with TRBD2. CDR1 is DFQATT and CDR2 is SNEGSKA in the germline V gene (reference sequence). This CDR3 spans 15 amino acids. CDR3 in DNA: TGCAGTGCTGGAGATGTCGGAGCGGGAGTTACTGAGCAGTTCTTC. Translating gives CSAGDVGAGVTEQFF.

The V call is TRBV9, the J call TRBJ2-5; no definite D call. Deletions cut 3 bases from V and 2 bases from J, with 5 bases between. Per germline, CDR1 SGDLS and CDR2 YYNGEE. This CDR3 is 12 amino acids long. Here the CDR3 DNA reads TGTGCCAGCAGCGACCAACAAGAGACCCAGTACTTC. This codes for CASSDQQETQYF. Filled out from reference TRBV9 and TRBJ2-5, the complete variable domain reads DSGVTQTPKHLITATGQRVTLRCSPRSGDLSVYWYQQSLDQGLQFLIQYYNGEERAKGNILERFSAQQFPDLHSELNLSSLELGDSALYFCASSDQQETQYFGPGTRLLVL.